This T cell receptor (beta chain) is drawn from a study of persistence of HIV-infected CD4 T cells. On this clone itself: Its specificity is not known.

Trimming left V 2 bases short and J 1 base short, with 12 bases between. Germline CDR1 is MRHNA and CDR2 is SNTAGT. The CDR3 length is 16 residues. This nonspecific control used anti-CD3/anti-CD28 bead stimulation of CD4+ T cells. Sorting of responding CD4+ T cells relied on upregulated CD40 ligand together with CD69. For around 19 hours, CD8-depleted PBMCs received anti-CD28/CD49d costimulation, a CD40-blocking antibody and enfuvirtide. This was the immunoSEQ version 4 assay in survey mode. Profiled with immunoSEQ multiplex PCR; TCRdb holds only in-frame clones, not every one. This repertoire shows 35,000 to 55,000 clones, 70% to 90% found once; its top ten account for over 1%.

This clonotype was obtained from an adult man with HIV who was CMV-seropositive. This specimen was CD4+ T cells sorted from PBMCs after roughly 18-hour stimulation, taken from a patient who received antiretroviral therapy. V and J are TRBV6-4 and TRBJ2-1; weak D call: TRBD2 (6 bases). The CDR3, as DNA: TGTGCCAGCAGTGACACGGCGGGGAGGTCCTACAATGAGCAGTTCTTC. Residues: CASSDTAGRSYNEQFF.